Listed below are T cell receptor beta chains from one sample, sequenced in a study of cytotoxic CD8 clonotypes in ibrutinib-treated CLL. Sequencing was performed with immunoSEQ multiplex PCR; in TCRdb, only in-frame clones are kept and a portion is missing. Of tens of thousands of clones listed, less than 80% were seen once; the top ten hold roughly 8.1%. The sample here was PBMCs, taken before ibrutinib treatment. The receptor set was obtained from a human donor with chronic lymphocytic leukemia. CDR3s include the opening cysteine and the closing phenylalanine or tryptophan. D genes are given only for firm matches. For some rows the clone size is stated as once, few or many, or as a class when expanded; others skip it.

clone_size: NA
j_call: TRBJ1-2
d_call: NA
v_call: TRBV6-5
cdr3_nt: TGTGCCAGCAGTACAGCAACGAGGGGGTACTATGGCTACACCTTC
cdr3_aa: CASSTATRGYYGYTF

clone_size: NA
j_call: TRBJ2-5
d_call: NA
v_call: TRBV6-1
cdr3_nt: TGTGCCAGCAGTTTCGTGACACAAGAGACCCAGTACTTC
cdr3_aa: CASSFVTQETQYF

clone_size: NA
j_call: TRBJ1-2
d_call: NA
v_call: TRBV7-8
cdr3_nt: TGTGCCAGCAGCTTAGAGGGCTATGGCTACACCTTC
cdr3_aa: CASSLEGYGYTF

clone_size: NA
j_call: TRBJ2-7
d_call: NA
v_call: TRBV4-3
cdr3_nt: TGCGCCAGCAGCCAAGGGACAGAGGGCTACGAGCAGTACTTC
cdr3_aa: CASSQGTEGYEQYF

clone_size: few
j_call: TRBJ2-1
d_call: TRBD1
v_call: TRBV19
cdr3_nt: TGTGCCAGTAGTGGCCGGGACAGACACTACAATGAGCAGTTCTTC
cdr3_aa: CASSGRDRHYNEQFF

clone_size: NA
j_call: TRBJ1-1
d_call: NA
v_call: TRBV25-1
cdr3_nt: TGTGCCAGCAGTGAATTCGGCTTCGCTTTCTTT
cdr3_aa: CASSEFGFAFF

clone_size: NA
j_call: TRBJ2-7
d_call: TRBD2
v_call: TRBV6-7
cdr3_nt: TGTGCCAGCAGTTACATGGCCCCACTAGCGGAGCTGGTCTACGAGCAGTACTTC
cdr3_aa: CASSYMAPLAELVYEQYF

clone_size: NA
j_call: TRBJ2-7
d_call: NA
v_call: TRBV10-3
cdr3_nt: TGTGCCATCAGTGGCGGCCAGGGGAGCTACGAGCAGTACTTC
cdr3_aa: CAISGGQGSYEQYF

clone_size: few
j_call: TRBJ2-7
d_call: TRBD1
v_call: TRBV29-1
cdr3_nt: TGCAGCGTTGGGACAGGGAGTTCCTACGAGCAGTACTTC
cdr3_aa: CSVGTGSSYEQYF

clone_size: NA
j_call: TRBJ2-7
d_call: TRBD1
v_call: TRBV19
cdr3_nt: TGTGCCAGTAGTAGGGACAGGGGACCCCACTACGAGCAGTACTTC
cdr3_aa: CASSRDRGPHYEQYF

clone_size: NA
j_call: TRBJ1-2
d_call: NA
v_call: TRBV2
cdr3_nt: TGTGCCAGCAGTGAAGCGCTTTCCGCTTCGATGGGGTATGAAGGGGGCTACACCTTC
cdr3_aa: CASSEALSASMGYEGGYTF

clone_size: NA
j_call: TRBJ2-3
d_call: NA
v_call: TRBV15
cdr3_nt: TGTGCCACCAGCAAACGACGGGAAACCAGAAGCACAGATACGCAGTATTTT
cdr3_aa: CATSKRRETRSTDTQYF

clone_size: NA
j_call: TRBJ2-2
d_call: TRBD1
v_call: TRBV7-2
cdr3_nt: TGTGCCAGCAGCGCCACAGGGGGTTTCACCGGGGAGCTGTTTTTT
cdr3_aa: CASSATGGFTGELFF

clone_size: few
j_call: TRBJ1-2
d_call: NA
v_call: TRBV5-1
cdr3_nt: TGCGCCAGCAGCTTGGGCAATCAGGGTTATGGCTACACCTTC
cdr3_aa: CASSLGNQGYGYTF

clone_size: NA
j_call: TRBJ2-7
d_call: TRBD1
v_call: TRBV28
cdr3_nt: TGTGCCAGCAGGCCGGGACAGAAAAGCCACGAGCAGTACTTC
cdr3_aa: CASRPGQKSHEQYF

clone_size: NA
j_call: TRBJ2-5
d_call: NA
v_call: TRBV19
cdr3_nt: TGTGCCAGTAGTTCGCCCCCGGGTGAGACCCAGTACTTC
cdr3_aa: CASSSPPGETQYF

clone_size: NA
j_call: TRBJ1-3
d_call: NA
v_call: TRBV29-1
cdr3_nt: TGCAGCGTTGTAGCGGGCTCTGGAAACACCATATATTTT
cdr3_aa: CSVVAGSGNTIYF

clone_size: NA
j_call: TRBJ2-1
d_call: NA
v_call: TRBV28
cdr3_nt: TGTGCCCTAGGCTCTCTAGCTGTATATGAGCAGTTCTTC
cdr3_aa: CALGSLAVYEQFF

clone_size: NA
j_call: TRBJ2-7
d_call: NA
v_call: TRBV2
cdr3_nt: TGTGCCAGCAGTCTAAGAAAGGGAATGGGCGAGCAGTACTTC
cdr3_aa: CASSLRKGMGEQYF

clone_size: NA
j_call: TRBJ2-7
d_call: NA
v_call: TRBV29-1
cdr3_nt: TGCAGCGTTGGGGGGGCACAGGGGCACTCCTACGAGCAGTACTTC
cdr3_aa: CSVGGAQGHSYEQYF

clone_size: few
j_call: TRBJ1-4
d_call: TRBD1
v_call: TRBV15
cdr3_nt: TGTGCCACCAGCAGAACTAACAGGGGTCTTAATGAAAAACTGTTTTTT
cdr3_aa: CATSRTNRGLNEKLFF

clone_size: NA
j_call: TRBJ1-4
d_call: NA
v_call: TRBV29-1
cdr3_nt: TGCAGCGCCGCGGGGGGGCAGGAGAGTGAAAAACTGTTTTTT
cdr3_aa: CSAAGGQESEKLFF

clone_size: NA
j_call: TRBJ2-3
d_call: TRBD2
v_call: TRBV14
cdr3_nt: TGTGCCAGCAGCCAAGATCAGGGCAGCGGGAGAACCACAGATACGCAGTATTTT
cdr3_aa: CASSQDQGSGRTTDTQYF

clone_size: once
j_call: TRBJ2-1
d_call: NA
v_call: TRBV2
cdr3_nt: TGTGCCAGCAACCGGGACGCGGACAATGAGCAGTTCTTC
cdr3_aa: CASNRDADNEQFF

clone_size: NA
j_call: TRBJ2-7
d_call: NA
v_call: TRBV9
cdr3_nt: TGTGCCAGCAGCGTTTCCCCTGGCCTCTCCGAGCAGTACTTC
cdr3_aa: CASSVSPGLSEQYF

clone_size: NA
j_call: TRBJ2-2
d_call: NA
v_call: TRBV9
cdr3_nt: TGTGCCAGCAGCGCGGCAGGGGACACCGGGGAGCTGTTTTTT
cdr3_aa: CASSAAGDTGELFF

clone_size: NA
j_call: TRBJ2-7
d_call: NA
v_call: TRBV28
cdr3_nt: TGTGCCACTTCGGGGCTGAGCTCCTACGAGCAGTACTTC
cdr3_aa: CATSGLSSYEQYF

clone_size: NA
j_call: TRBJ2-1
d_call: TRBD2
v_call: TRBV25-1
cdr3_nt: TGTGCCAGCAGTGAATCGGAGCGGGAGGGCTACAATGAGCAGTTCTTC
cdr3_aa: CASSESEREGYNEQFF

clone_size: NA
j_call: TRBJ2-1
d_call: NA
v_call: TRBV30
cdr3_nt: TGTGCCTGGACCCAGACGGATTCCGCCTACAATGAGCAGTTCTTC
cdr3_aa: CAWTQTDSAYNEQFF

clone_size: NA
j_call: TRBJ1-1
d_call: NA
v_call: TRBV30
cdr3_nt: TGTGCCTGGAACGGGGGGGTGGGCACTGAAGCTTTCTTT
cdr3_aa: CAWNGGVGTEAFF

clone_size: NA
j_call: TRBJ2-7
d_call: TRBD2
v_call: TRBV7-7
cdr3_nt: TGTGCCAGCAGCAAGCGGGAGGGGGCGGGAGAGCAGTACTTC
cdr3_aa: CASSKREGAGEQYF

clone_size: NA
j_call: TRBJ1-1
d_call: TRBD1
v_call: TRBV19
cdr3_nt: TGTGCCAGCACGACAGGGGACCTGATCATGAACACTGAAGCTTTCTTT
cdr3_aa: CASTTGDLIMNTEAFF

clone_size: NA
j_call: TRBJ2-3
d_call: TRBD2
v_call: TRBV7-2
cdr3_nt: TGTGCCAGCAGCCCCGCACGACTAGCGCAGAGCACAGATACGCAGTATTTT
cdr3_aa: CASSPARLAQSTDTQYF

clone_size: NA
j_call: TRBJ2-3
d_call: NA
v_call: TRBV5-8
cdr3_nt: TGTGCCGGAGCTAGCACAGATACGCAGTATTTT
cdr3_aa: CAGASTDTQYF

clone_size: NA
j_call: TRBJ1-2
d_call: NA
v_call: TRBV28
cdr3_nt: TGTGCCAGCAGTTCCACTAGGGGATATAGTGGGGGGTATGGCTACACCTTC
cdr3_aa: CASSSTRGYSGGYGYTF

clone_size: NA
j_call: TRBJ2-2
d_call: TRBD2
v_call: TRBV18
cdr3_nt: TGTGCCAGCTCACGGACTAGCGGGGCGAACACCGGGGAGCTGTTTTTT
cdr3_aa: CASSRTSGANTGELFF

clone_size: NA
j_call: TRBJ1-3
d_call: TRBD1
v_call: TRBV6-6
cdr3_nt: TGTGCCAGCAGTTACGGGACAGGGGGTGGAAACACCATATATTTT
cdr3_aa: CASSYGTGGGNTIYF

clone_size: NA
j_call: TRBJ1-5
d_call: TRBD1
v_call: TRBV5-7
cdr3_nt: TGTGCCAGCAGCTTGTTTGACAGGGGCAATCAGCCCCAGCATTTT
cdr3_aa: CASSLFDRGNQPQHF

clone_size: NA
j_call: TRBJ2-7
d_call: NA
v_call: TRBV30
cdr3_nt: TGTGCCTGGAGTGTACGGGCAGGGTGGCCGAACGAGCAGTACTTC
cdr3_aa: CAWSVRAGWPNEQYF

clone_size: NA
j_call: TRBJ1-2
d_call: TRBD1
v_call: TRBV19
cdr3_nt: TGTGCCAGTACTCCCCAACAGGGGGCCGGCTATGGCTACACCTTC
cdr3_aa: CASTPQQGAGYGYTF

clone_size: NA
j_call: TRBJ1-3
d_call: NA
v_call: TRBV9
cdr3_nt: TGTGCCAGCAGCGCCCATCCCCCCCAGACGGCTGGAAACACCATATATTTT
cdr3_aa: CASSAHPPQTAGNTIYF

clone_size: few
j_call: TRBJ1-5
d_call: TRBD1
v_call: TRBV4-1
cdr3_nt: TGCGCCAGCAGCCACTCCTTAGGGGACAGTCAGCCCCAGCATTTT
cdr3_aa: CASSHSLGDSQPQHF

clone_size: NA
j_call: TRBJ2-3
d_call: TRBD2
v_call: TRBV5-1
cdr3_nt: TGCGCCAGCAGCTCACGGACTAGCGGGAGAACAGATACGCAGTATTTT
cdr3_aa: CASSSRTSGRTDTQYF

clone_size: few
j_call: TRBJ2-7
d_call: NA
v_call: TRBV28
cdr3_nt: TGTGCCAGCAGTTCAATTGCTTGGGACGGCCAGTACGAGCAGTACTTC
cdr3_aa: CASSSIAWDGQYEQYF

clone_size: NA
j_call: TRBJ2-6
d_call: NA
v_call: TRBV4-1
cdr3_nt: TGCGCCAGCAGCCAACTCCAGGGAAGGGGGACTGGGGCCAACGTCCTGACTTTC
cdr3_aa: CASSQLQGRGTGANVLTF

clone_size: NA
j_call: TRBJ2-2
d_call: NA
v_call: TRBV5-1
cdr3_nt: TGCGCCAGCAGCACGGGGGTGGCGGGGGCGCACACCGGGGAGCTGTTTTTT
cdr3_aa: CASSTGVAGAHTGELFF

clone_size: once
j_call: TRBJ2-5
d_call: TRBD2
v_call: TRBV5-4
cdr3_nt: TGTGCCAGCACCTATTCTAGCGGGAGGCCCCAAGAGACCCAGTACTTC
cdr3_aa: CASTYSSGRPQETQYF

clone_size: NA
j_call: TRBJ2-3
d_call: TRBD1
v_call: TRBV29-1
cdr3_nt: TGCAGCGGGGGACAGGGCACAGATACGCAGTATTTT
cdr3_aa: CSGGQGTDTQYF

clone_size: NA
j_call: TRBJ2-3
d_call: TRBD2
v_call: TRBV11-2
cdr3_nt: TGTGCCAGCAGCTTAGGCGGGGGAGCGGGAGGAGATACGCAGTATTTT
cdr3_aa: CASSLGGGAGGDTQYF

clone_size: NA
j_call: TRBJ1-2
d_call: NA
v_call: TRBV28
cdr3_nt: TGTGCCAGCAGTTTAACAGGGAAGGGTAGCTATGGCTACACCTTC
cdr3_aa: CASSLTGKGSYGYTF

clone_size: NA
j_call: TRBJ1-1
d_call: TRBD1
v_call: TRBV7-9
cdr3_nt: TGTGCCAGCAGCTCAGCACGGACAGGGGGCACTGAAGCTTTCTTT
cdr3_aa: CASSSARTGGTEAFF

clone_size: NA
j_call: TRBJ2-1
d_call: NA
v_call: TRBV11-2
cdr3_nt: TGTGCCAGCAGCTTTACGGGAGCGTCCAATGAGCAGTTCTTC
cdr3_aa: CASSFTGASNEQFF

clone_size: NA
j_call: TRBJ1-2
d_call: NA
v_call: TRBV6-4
cdr3_nt: TGTGCCAGCAGTGACACAGGGAACGGCTACACCTTC
cdr3_aa: CASSDTGNGYTF

clone_size: NA
j_call: TRBJ1-2
d_call: TRBD1
v_call: TRBV7-2
cdr3_nt: TGTGCCAGCAGCTTCTGGGACAGGGAAACCTATGGCTACACCTTC
cdr3_aa: CASSFWDRETYGYTF

clone_size: few
j_call: TRBJ2-7
d_call: TRBD1
v_call: TRBV10-1
cdr3_nt: TGCGCCAGCAGTCCGGGACAGGGGAACCACGAGCAGTACTTC
cdr3_aa: CASSPGQGNHEQYF

clone_size: few
j_call: TRBJ2-1
d_call: NA
v_call: TRBV27
cdr3_nt: TGTGCCAGCGCCTTGTGGATTGGGGGGAATGAGCAGTTCTTC
cdr3_aa: CASALWIGGNEQFF

clone_size: NA
j_call: TRBJ1-2
d_call: TRBD1
v_call: TRBV27
cdr3_nt: TGTGCCAGCAGCCCCCGGGACAGGTGGTATGGCTACACCTTC
cdr3_aa: CASSPRDRWYGYTF

clone_size: NA
j_call: TRBJ1-1
d_call: NA
v_call: TRBV6-1
cdr3_nt: TGTGCCAGCAGTGAAGTATCAGGGGAGGCTTTCTTT
cdr3_aa: CASSEVSGEAFF

clone_size: NA
j_call: TRBJ1-4
d_call: NA
v_call: TRBV6-5
cdr3_nt: TGTGCCAGCAGTTACGGACAGCTTAATGAAAAACTGTTTTTT
cdr3_aa: CASSYGQLNEKLFF

clone_size: few
j_call: TRBJ1-4
d_call: TRBD1
v_call: TRBV7-9
cdr3_nt: TGTGCCAGCAGCCAGCTGACAGGGACTAATGAAAAACTGTTTTTT
cdr3_aa: CASSQLTGTNEKLFF